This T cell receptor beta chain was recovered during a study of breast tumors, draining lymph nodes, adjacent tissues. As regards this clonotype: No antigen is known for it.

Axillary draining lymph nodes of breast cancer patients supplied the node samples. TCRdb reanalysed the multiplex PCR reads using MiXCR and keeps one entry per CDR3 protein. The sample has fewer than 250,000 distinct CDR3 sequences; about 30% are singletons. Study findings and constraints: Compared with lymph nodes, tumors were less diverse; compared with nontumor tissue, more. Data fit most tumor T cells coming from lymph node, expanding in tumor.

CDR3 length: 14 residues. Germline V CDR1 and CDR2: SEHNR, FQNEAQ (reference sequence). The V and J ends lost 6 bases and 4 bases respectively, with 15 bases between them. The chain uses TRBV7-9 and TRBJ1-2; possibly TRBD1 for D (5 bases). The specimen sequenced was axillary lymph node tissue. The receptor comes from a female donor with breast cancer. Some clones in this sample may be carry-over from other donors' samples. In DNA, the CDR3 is TGTGCCAGCAGTCCTTGGGGCGGAGGCTATGGCTACACCTTC. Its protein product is CASSPWGGGYGYTF.